The 6 T cell receptor beta chains below all came from one sample that was sequenced in a study of blood T cell repertoires in COVID-19. Profiling relied on immunoSEQ multiplex PCR, and the TCRdb table lists in-frame clones only, not all of them. The data contain roughly 200,000 clones, 82% of them singletons. The sequencing sample was made of peripheral blood. These receptors came from a woman aged 60 to 75 with COVID-19, enrolled during active disease.

The chain carries TRBV6-2 or TRBV6-3 and TRBJ1-1, with unresolved D. Trimming shortened V by 2 bases and J by 5 bases, and 9 bases separated the two germline ends. Per the germline V gene, CDR1 is MNHEY and CDR2 is SVGEGT. This CDR3 is 13 amino acids long. The CDR3 protein is CASSYRFSTEAFF. CDR3 DNA sequence: TGTGCCAGCAGTTACCGGTTTAGTACTGAAGCTTTCTTT.

The CDR3 loop is CASRASGIRNTQYF. CDR3 DNA sequence: TGTGCCAGCAGGGCTAGCGGCATTAGAAATACGCAGTATTTT. The J gene is TRBJ2-3, the V gene TRBV27, with 7 bases fitting TRBD2. Germline lookup yields CDR1 MNHEY and CDR2 SMNVEV (reference sequence). The CDR3 sequence is 14 residues long. The V and J ends lost 6 bases and 7 bases, in that order; junction bases with no gene match: 10.

The chain couples TRBV9 to TRBJ2-1; 7 bases align to TRBD2. The germline CDR1 and CDR2 sequences are SGDLS and YYNGEE. The V segment lost 0 bases and the J segment 15 bases; nucleotides outside the gene matches: 12. The CDR3 has 14 residues. DNA for the CDR3: TGTGCCAGCAGCGTAGCCTCGAGGGAGGGCCGTAGGTTCTTC. Translating it yields CASSVASREGRRFF.

The chain is built from TRBV5-1 and TRBJ2-3; D remains unclear. V was clipped by 4 bases and J by 4 bases, with 10 bases between them. The CDR3 totals 13 residues. The germline gives CDR1 SGHRS, CDR2 YFSETQ. The CDR3 region is CASSDNWADTQYF. CDR3 coding DNA: TGCGCCAGCAGCGACAATTGGGCAGATACGCAGTATTTT.

The CDR3: CASSSRTGPYEQYF. Written as DNA, the CDR3 is TGTGCCAGCAGTTCAAGGACAGGGCCCTACGAGCAGTACTTC. J is TRBJ2-7 and V is TRBV28; 8 positions match TRBD1. This CDR3 has 14 amino acids. The V segment lost 4 bases and the J segment 2 bases; nucleotides outside the gene matches: 4. CDR1 is MDHEN and CDR2 is SYDVKM in the germline V gene.

The chain joins TRBV6-5 to TRBJ1-5; TRBD1 matches 12 bases. J was trimmed by 6 bases and V by 6 bases; bases with no gene match: 6. The CDR3 has 15 amino acids. Germline V gene sequence: CDR1 MNHEY, CDR2 SVGAGI. Here the CDR3 DNA reads TGTGCCAGCAGGGGGGACAGGGGGCAAGGTCAGCCCCAGCATTTT. Protein product: CASRGDRGQGQPQHF.